This is a list of T cell receptor beta chains from one sample in a study of T-cell reconstitution after alpha-beta-depleted transplantation in children. TCRdb ran MiXCR on the PCR reads and lists one entry per CDR3 protein. The sample shows approximately 80,000 distinct CDR3 sequences, around 14% of them seen only once. The starting material was PBMCs, mostly from graft donor cells, obtained 180 days after TCRalphabeta/CD19-depleted stem cell transplant. The origin of the receptors is a male patient between 2 and 15 years old who had a stem cell transplant for acute lymphoblastic leukemia, so the T cells may come from the graft donor. Each CDR3 is given with its conserved first and last residue. A D gene is named only where the DNA matches it firmly. Expanded clones get a size class; other rows say once, few or many, or leave the size out.

V	J	D	size	CDR3	DNA
TRBV7-6	TRBJ2-1	.	many	CASSPGGNEQFF	TGTGCCAGCAGCCCTGGGGGCAATGAGCAGTTCTTC
TRBV20-1	TRBJ1-2	.	few	CSAHPYPGGYTF	TGCAGTGCTCACCCCTACCCAGGGGGCTACACCTTC
TRBV5-1	TRBJ2-1	TRBD2	.	CASGLRERGGLYNEQFF	TGCGCCAGCGGGCTACGCGAGCGGGGGGGCCTCTACAATGAGCAGTTCTTC
TRBV18	TRBJ2-3	TRBD1	.	CASSPVQGGSNTDTQYF	TGTGCCAGCTCACCAGTACAGGGGGGCTCGAACACAGATACGCAGTATTTT
TRBV5-1	TRBJ1-2	TRBD1	.	CASRATGGAANYGYTF	TGCGCCAGCAGAGCGACAGGGGGCGCAGCTAACTATGGCTACACCTTC
TRBV4-1	TRBJ1-3	.	many	CASSSPGRRSGNTIYF	TGCGCCAGCAGCAGTCCGGGACGCCGCTCTGGAAACACCATATATTTT
TRBV7-9	TRBJ1-1	.	.	CASSPRTSNTEAFF	TGTGCCAGCAGCCCCCGCACATCGAACACTGAAGCTTTCTTT
TRBV28	TRBJ2-3	.	.	CASSLRYTQYF	TGTGCCAGCAGTTTGCGGTATACGCAGTATTTT
TRBV5-8	TRBJ1-1	.	.	CASSLVEAFF	TGTGCCAGCAGCTTGGTTGAAGCTTTCTTT
TRBV20-1	TRBJ2-2	.	few	CSAKGDPNTGELFF	TGCAGTGCTAAGGGGGACCCGAACACCGGGGAGCTGTTTTTT
TRBV6-5	TRBJ1-5	.	.	CASSSPGGRQPQHF	TGTGCCAGCAGTTCCCCGGGGGGAAGGCAGCCCCAGCATTTT
TRBV7-9	TRBJ2-5	.	few	CASSWGRQETQYF	TGTGCCAGCAGCTGGGGACGGCAAGAGACCCAGTACTTC
TRBV20-1	TRBJ1-5	TRBD1	few	CSARYTGARGQPQHF	TGCAGTGCTAGATACACAGGGGCCCGGGGTCAGCCCCAGCATTTT
TRBV5-1	TRBJ2-1	.	.	CASADSGTGNEQFF	TGCGCCAGCGCGGATAGCGGTACGGGTAATGAGCAGTTCTTC
TRBV6-1	TRBJ2-1	.	few	CASRSPVDYNEQFF	TGTGCCAGCAGGAGCCCCGTGGATTACAATGAGCAGTTCTTC
TRBV6-5	TRBJ1-2	.	many	CASSYRGYGYTF	TGTGCCAGCAGTTACCGAGGGTATGGCTACACCTTC
TRBV6-1	TRBJ1-2	TRBD1	few	CASSLRGRDYGYTF	TGTGCCAGCAGTCTCAGGGGGCGCGACTATGGCTACACCTTC
TRBV6-2/TRBV6-3	TRBJ1-2	.	few	CASSSDSYGYTF	TGTGCCAGCAGTTCGGACAGTTATGGCTACACCTTC
TRBV18	TRBJ2-7	.	few	CASSPRAGEAYEQYF	TGTGCCAGCTCACCAAGGGCAGGGGAGGCCTACGAGCAGTACTTC
TRBV28	TRBJ2-4	TRBD2	.	CASSPSGLAKNIQYF	TGTGCCAGCAGTCCTAGCGGACTAGCCAAAAACATTCAGTACTTC
TRBV20-1	TRBJ2-7	TRBD1	.	CSARTGQGFLDEQYF	TGCAGTGCTAGAACGGGACAGGGGTTTTTGGATGAGCAGTACTTC
TRBV5-6	TRBJ2-3	TRBD1	few	CASSLAGGSTDTQYF	TGTGCCAGCAGCTTGGCAGGGGGCAGCACAGATACGCAGTATTTT
TRBV27	TRBJ1-5	.	.	CASSLSGSRPQHF	TGTGCCAGCAGTTTATCTGGTTCCCGGCCCCAGCATTTT
TRBV20-1	TRBJ2-3	.	many	CSARGPPTDTQYF	TGCAGTGCTAGAGGACCGCCCACAGATACGCAGTATTTT
TRBV18	TRBJ2-2	.	.	CASSPRDRPTGELFF	TGTGCCAGCTCACCACGGGACCGACCCACCGGGGAGCTGTTTTTT
TRBV12-3/TRBV12-4	TRBJ2-7	.	.	CASSADYSVAYEQYF	TGTGCCAGCAGTGCCGACTACTCCGTTGCGTACGAGCAGTACTTC
TRBV7-6	TRBJ2-3	TRBD2	.	CASSLGLAGGPGDTQYF	TGTGCCAGCAGCTTAGGACTAGCGGGAGGGCCAGGGGATACGCAGTATTTT
TRBV7-8	TRBJ2-7	.	.	CASSQRTAYEQYF	TGTGCCAGCAGCCAGAGGACAGCCTACGAGCAGTACTTC
TRBV10-3	TRBJ1-2	.	many	CATATKTGNYGYTF	TGTGCCACCGCAACAAAGACAGGAAACTATGGCTACACCTTC
TRBV7-9	TRBJ1-3	.	few	CASSLGTPSGNTIYF	TGTGCCAGCAGCTTAGGGACACCCTCTGGAAACACCATATATTTT
TRBV7-9	TRBJ1-6	.	.	CASRNPSEPPYNSPLHF	TGTGCCAGCAGAAACCCCAGTGAGCCACCTTATAATTCACCCCTCCACTTT
TRBV9	TRBJ1-2	TRBD1	many	CASSVAGQGGFSYTF	TGTGCCAGCAGCGTAGCTGGACAGGGAGGATTCTCGTACACCTTC
TRBV20-1	TRBJ2-1	.	.	CSAGLGRLSSYNEQFF	TGCAGTGCTGGGCTAGGGCGGTTGAGCTCCTACAATGAGCAGTTCTTC
TRBV7-9	TRBJ2-5	.	.	CASNEGANQETQYF	TGTGCCAGCAACGAGGGCGCCAACCAAGAGACCCAGTACTTC
TRBV7-2	TRBJ1-2	.	few	CASSFTEPEYGYTF	TGTGCCAGCAGCTTCACAGAGCCCGAATATGGCTACACCTTC
TRBV12-3/TRBV12-4	TRBJ2-3	TRBD2	.	CATSGSSDTQYF	TGTGCCACTAGCGGGAGCTCAGATACGCAGTATTTT
TRBV25-1	TRBJ2-7	TRBD2	few	CASSPLGGLAGSYEQYF	TGTGCCAGCAGTCCCCTCGGGGGACTAGCGGGGTCCTACGAGCAGTACTTC
TRBV6-4	TRBJ2-3	.	.	CASSPNVPMGEPSTDTQYF	TGTGCCAGCAGTCCGAATGTTCCAATGGGGGAGCCTAGCACAGATACGCAGTATTTT
TRBV30	TRBJ2-7	.	.	CAWSIWGPAVEQYF	TGTGCCTGGAGTATCTGGGGACCGGCGGTCGAGCAGTACTTC
TRBV9	TRBJ2-2	TRBD1	.	CASSVQGARFGELFF	TGTGCCAGCAGCGTACAGGGGGCGCGGTTTGGGGAGCTGTTTTTT
TRBV7-9	TRBJ2-1	TRBD1	.	CASSPQDQGGLNNEQFF	TGTGCCAGCAGCCCCCAGGACCAAGGGGGCCTCAACAATGAGCAGTTCTTC
TRBV10-3	TRBJ2-7	.	few	CATMAGYEQYF	TGTGCCACCATGGCGGGATACGAGCAGTACTTC
TRBV7-7	TRBJ2-3	.	few	CASQGLEDTQYF	TGTGCCAGCCAGGGGTTGGAAGATACGCAGTATTTT
TRBV28	TRBJ2-1	.	few	CASSLRGTVYNEQFF	TGTGCCAGCAGTTTACGGGGGACTGTCTACAATGAGCAGTTCTTC
TRBV5-1	TRBJ1-2	.	.	CASSLVFGQSHGYTF	TGCGCCAGCAGCTTGGTTTTTGGGCAGAGCCATGGCTACACCTTC
TRBV6-5	TRBJ2-4	.	few	CASSYSGNEAKNIQYF	TGTGCCAGCAGTTACTCAGGGAACGAAGCCAAAAACATTCAGTACTTC
TRBV10-3	TRBJ2-2	.	few	CAVGNTGELFF	TGTGCCGTGGGTAACACCGGGGAGCTGTTTTTT
TRBV6-1	TRBJ2-4	TRBD1	.	CASSSGQGAGNIQYF	TGTGCCAGCAGCTCGGGACAGGGTGCCGGAAACATTCAGTACTTC
TRBV7-2	TRBJ1-1	.	many	CASSRYRNTEAFF	TGTGCCAGCAGCCGATACAGGAACACTGAAGCTTTCTTT
TRBV6-2/TRBV6-3	TRBJ2-6	.	many	CASSYSPGGWALAGANVLTF	TGTGCCAGCAGTTACTCACCGGGGGGCTGGGCCTTGGCTGGGGCCAACGTCCTGACTTTC
TRBV6-5	TRBJ1-5	.	.	CASSYGGSNQPQHF	TGTGCCAGCAGTTACGGGGGTAGCAATCAGCCCCAGCATTTT
TRBV5-1	TRBJ2-6	.	few	CASSLIKDSSGANVLTF	TGCGCCAGCAGCTTGATAAAGGACTCCTCTGGGGCCAACGTCCTGACTTTC
TRBV4-2	TRBJ2-5	.	many	CASSQDRETQYF	TGTGCCAGCAGCCAAGATCGGGAGACCCAGTACTTC
TRBV5-6	TRBJ2-3	.	.	CASSWEGALPSTDTQYF	TGTGCCAGCAGCTGGGAGGGGGCTCTCCCCAGCACAGATACGCAGTATTTT